Sequencing of this T cell receptor beta chain was carried out in a study of shared clonotypes between healthy human individuals. A split of CD4+ cells into CD45RA+ naive and CD45RA-negative memory subsets was performed. Sequencing was performed with immunoSEQ multiplex PCR; in TCRdb, only in-frame clones are kept and a portion is missing. The table records 150,000 to 200,000 clones, approximately 95% of them present only once. Points from the study as a whole: Having only a few donors restricted how much genetic and exposure-history diversity was captured. Relative to clonotypes present in all four donors, those not shared had lower generation probabilities. The sharing of 4.5% to 5.5% of naive CD4 clonotypes was seen across a handful of donors.

Points on this clone: Its antigen remains unknown.

The V and J ends lost 10 bases and 7 bases respectively, with 23 bases between them. The germline V gene has CDR1 LNHDA and CDR2 SQIVND (reference sequence). This CDR3 has 15 amino acids. The sequenced sample was naive CD4+ T cells sorted from blood. Subset indicated: CD45RA+ positively selected. The chain couples TRBV19 to TRBJ1-5; D might be TRBD1 (6 bases). The sequence was obtained from a woman aged 25-40 years in good health. In nucleotides, the CDR3 is TGTGCCACGCAAAGGGCGGGGGGCTTTATGCAGCCCCAGCATTTT. It codes for CATQRAGGFMQPQHF.